This TCR beta chain is drawn from a study of shared clonotypes between healthy human individuals. With respect to this clone: Other DNA sequences in the same sample also yield this CDR3.

Germline V gene data show CDR1 as GTSNPN and CDR2 as SVGIG (reference sequence). CDR3 length equals 12 residues. V lost 3 bases, J lost 0 bases, and 3 bases lay in between. Some clones are missing from TCRdb's copy, which holds only in-frame ones; the method was immunoSEQ multiplex PCR. Seen here are hundreds of thousands of clones, about three quarters observed once, and the top ten hold around 1.8%. The chain employs TRBV30 and TRBJ1-3; D is unresolved. This receptor was identified in a woman aged 30 to 39 in good health. Source material: memory CD4+ T cells sorted from blood. Subset meaning: CD45RA-negative fraction. The CDR3 nucleotides are TGTGCCTGGAGCGCCTCTGGAAACACCATATATTTT. It codes for CAWSASGNTIYF.